The T cell receptor (beta chain) under discussion was sequenced for a study of blood T cells in healthy people across ages. The study's findings and limits: The authors considered diversity estimates from one million T cells to be underestimates. Unknown CMV status may confound age-related changes in expanded clones.

This CDR3 is built from 16 residues. Germline CDR1 MDHEN, CDR2 SYDVKM. Trimming left V 5 bases short and J 1 base short, with 16 bases between. A second roughly 7 to 12 cycle PCR used barcoded and J-beta primers. Researchers report that a template-switch adaptor with 12 random nucleotides tagged each cDNA molecule. TCRdb re-analysed the 5' RACE reads in MiXCR, keeping a single row per CDR3 protein. This sample has some 900,000 distinct CDR3 sequences, with around 48% found just once. Ranging in age from about 6 to 100, the donors were healthy Caucasian individuals from Russia. Remarks on this clonotype: What it binds is unknown.

This sequence was found in a man aged 30-40 years in good health. V and J are TRBV28 and TRBJ2-3; D is uncertain. Sample: blood. CDR3 sequence: CASSPPSRTGTDTQYF. The CDR3 nucleotides are TGTGCCAGCAGTCCCCCTAGTCGGACGGGCACAGATACGCAGTATTTT. Together with reference TRBV28 and TRBJ2-3, the CDR3 gives the full variable domain: DVKVTQSSRYLVKRTGEKVFLECVQDMDHENMFWYRQDPGLGLRLIYFSYDVKMKEKGDIPEGYSVSREKKERFSLILESASTNQTSMYLCASSPPSRTGTDTQYFGPGTRLTVL.